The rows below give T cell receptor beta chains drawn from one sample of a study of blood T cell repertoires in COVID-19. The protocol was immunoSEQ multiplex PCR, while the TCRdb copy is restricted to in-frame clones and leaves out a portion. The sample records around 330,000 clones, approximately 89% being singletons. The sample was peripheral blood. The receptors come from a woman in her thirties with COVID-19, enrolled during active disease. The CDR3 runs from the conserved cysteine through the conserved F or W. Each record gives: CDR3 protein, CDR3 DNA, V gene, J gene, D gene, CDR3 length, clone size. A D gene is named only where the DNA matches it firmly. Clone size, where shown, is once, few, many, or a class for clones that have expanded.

CASSLLAGGGKETQYF,TGTGCCAGCAGCTTACTAGCGGGGGGGGGAAAAGAGACCCAGTACTTC,TRBV7-2,TRBJ2-5,TRBD2,16,-
CASSLSRVETQYF,TGTGCCAGCAGCTTATCCAGGGTAGAGACCCAGTACTTC,TRBV7-2,TRBJ2-5,-,13,once
CASSEARIAGGLETQYF,TGTGCCAGCAGTGAAGCCCGGATAGCGGGGGGGCTGGAGACCCAGTACTTC,TRBV6-1,TRBJ2-5,TRBD2,17,-
CAIRGQGTNYGYTF,TGTGCCATCAGGGGACAGGGTACTAACTATGGCTACACCTTC,TRBV10-3,TRBJ1-2,TRBD1,14,-
CASRLRGNGELFF,TGCGCCAGCAGATTAAGGGGTAACGGGGAGCTGTTTTTT,TRBV5-1,TRBJ2-2,-,13,-
CASSEGDGRQPQHF,TGTGCCAGCTCGGAAGGGGACGGGAGGCAGCCCCAGCATTTT,TRBV9,TRBJ1-5,-,14,-
CASSGGGVAEAFF,TGTGCCAGCAGTGGAGGGGGCGTCGCTGAAGCTTTCTTT,TRBV2,TRBJ1-1,TRBD1,13,-
CASSPDTISNQPQHF,TGTGCCAGCTCTCCGGACACGATCAGCAATCAGCCCCAGCATTTT,TRBV18,TRBJ1-5,-,15,-
CASNPPGGGNEQFF,TGTGCCAGCAACCCCCCGGGGGGAGGCAATGAGCAGTTCTTC,TRBV5-4,TRBJ2-1,TRBD2,14,-
CASSQDARGYTF,TGTGCCAGCAGCCAAGATGCTAGAGGCTACACCTTC,TRBV3-1/TRBV3-2,TRBJ1-2,-,12,once
CATHLPQGYGYTF,TGTGCCACCCATTTGCCCCAGGGTTATGGCTACACCTTC,TRBV10-3,TRBJ1-2,-,13,-
CASSLGGTSNYGYTF,TGTGCCAGCAGTTTAGGGGGGACTTCTAACTATGGCTACACCTTC,TRBV27,TRBJ1-2,-,15,-
CASSRTRTGRDNSPLHF,TGCGCCAGCAGCCGAACCAGGACAGGGAGAGATAATTCACCCCTCCACTTT,TRBV4-1,TRBJ1-6,TRBD1,17,once
CASSLTGVGTEAFF,TGCGCCAGCAGCTTAACAGGGGTGGGCACTGAAGCTTTCTTT,TRBV5-1,TRBJ1-1,TRBD1,14,-
CAWSPGRTGAEKLFF,TGTGCCTGGAGCCCTGGACGGACAGGAGCTGAAAAACTGTTTTTT,TRBV30,TRBJ1-4,TRBD1,15,-